These 11 T cell receptor beta chains were sequenced from one sample in a study of blood T cell repertoires in COVID-19. Produced via immunoSEQ multiplex PCR; TCRdb's table is partial and in-frame only. Of almost 400,000 clones listed, around 89% are singletons. The sequenced material came from PBMCs or T cells enriched from blood (not recorded which). These TCRs come from a woman aged 25 to 39 with acute COVID-19.

The chain carries TRBV7-3 and TRBJ1-6, with D possibly being TRBD1 (6 bases). The CDR3 has 14 amino acids. The germline V gene has CDR1 SGHTA and CDR2 FQGTGA. Trimming left V 5 bases short and J 4 bases short, with 9 bases between. CDR3 DNA sequence: TGTGCCAGCAGCACACAGGGATATAATTCACCCCTCCACTTT. As protein: CASSTQGYNSPLHF.

The gene calls are TRBV12-5 and TRBJ2-1, with unresolved D. From germline, CDR1 is LGHNT and CDR2 FRNRAP. CDR3 length: 13 amino acids. Trimming cost V 5 bases and J 9 bases, with 14 bases left between them. CDR3 residues: CASGTSPYFEQFF. Written as DNA, the CDR3 is TGTGCTAGTGGTACGAGCCCATATTTTGAGCAGTTCTTC.

The chain has TRBV24-1 and TRBJ1-5; D remains ambiguous. The CDR3 sequence is 14 residues long. The V gene lost 2 bases and the J gene lost 8 bases, with 12 bases spanning the gap. In germline, CDR1 is KGHDR, CDR2 SFDVKD. CDR3 DNA sequence: TGTGCCACCAGTGATTCGGAGTGGAGCGAGCCCCAGCATTTT. Amino acid sequence: CATSDSEWSEPQHF.

This chain links TRBV6-6 with TRBJ1-4, with 8 positions matching TRBD1. V shed 6 bases, J shed 5 bases, and the junction held 8 bases outside the gene matches. Germline V CDR1 and CDR2: MNHNY, SVGAGI (reference sequence). The CDR3 consists of 15 residues. CDR3 sequence: CASSRRGTGNEKLFF. CDR3 nucleotide sequence: TGTGCCAGCAGCCGACGGGGGACAGGAAATGAAAAACTGTTTTTT.

V is TRBV18 and J is TRBJ2-7, with TRBD1 identical over 10 bases. V was pared by 4 bases and J by 0 bases, with 6 bases of the junction left unmatched. Germline CDR1 reads KGHSH; CDR2 reads LQKENI. The CDR3 covers 16 residues. Here the CDR3 DNA reads TGTGCCAGCTCACTCGGGGACAGGGGTAGCTCCTACGAGCAGTACTTC. Encoded protein: CASSLGDRGSSYEQYF. Combining the CDR3 with reference TRBV18 and TRBJ2-7 gives the whole variable domain NAGVMQNPRHLVRRRGQEARLRCSPMKGHSHVYWYRQLPEEGLKFMVYLQKENIIDESGMPKERFSAEFPKEGPSILRIQQVVRGDSAAYFCASSLGDRGSSYEQYFGPGTRLTVT.

This clone was seen a few times. The rearrangement links TRBV2 to TRBJ2-7, with unresolved D. The CDR3 extends over 14 amino acids. Germline V lookup: CDR1 SNHLY, CDR2 FYNNEI. The ends were cut back, 3 bases at V and 5 bases at J, with 14 bases in the middle. The CDR3 here is CASSEWSYPHEQYF. The CDR3 nucleotides are TGTGCCAGCAGTGAGTGGTCCTACCCTCACGAGCAGTACTTC.

The chain is built from TRBV24-1 and TRBJ1-5; 8 nucleotides align to TRBD1. Germline CDR1 is KGHDR and CDR2 is SFDVKD. V lost 4 bases to trimming and J lost 4 bases; unmatched junction nucleotides: 5. The CDR3 consists of 15 residues. This CDR3 is CATSDRDRGNQPQHF. CDR3 DNA: TGTGCCACCAGTGACCGAGACAGGGGAAATCAGCCCCAGCATTTT.

V usage is TRBV5-5 and J usage is TRBJ2-2; 7 bases match TRBD1. The CDR3 is made up of 15 amino acids. CDR1 is SGHKS and CDR2 is YYEKEE in the germline V gene (reference sequence). After removal of 7 bases from V and 1 base from J, the junction contained 7 bases not matched to a gene. Here the CDR3 reads CASGRGTVNTGELFF. The CDR3 DNA reads as TGTGCCAGCGGAAGAGGGACAGTGAACACCGGGGAGCTGTTTTTT.

This clone was seen once. This rearrangement joins TRBV7-9 to TRBJ1-2, with 8 positions matching TRBD1. There are 15 residues in the CDR3. The germline V gene encodes CDR1 SEHNR and CDR2 FQNEAQ (reference sequence). Trimming removed 5 bases from V and 7 bases from J; junction bases left unmatched: 12. In nucleotides, the CDR3 is TGTGCCAGCAGCCCGCGCGGACAGGGAGGAGGTGGCTACACCTTC. It codes for CASSPRGQGGGGYTF.

The rearrangement joins TRBV7-2 to TRBJ2-5; a weak D match, TRBD2 (5 bases). The V and J ends lost 5 bases and 1 base respectively, with 11 bases between them. CDR1 and CDR2 from the germline V gene are SGHTA and FQGNSA. This CDR3 spans 14 amino acids. The CDR3 DNA reads as TGTGCCAGCAGCCTCTCGGGATCCCAAGAGACCCAGTACTTC. Its protein product is CASSLSGSQETQYF.

The chain is built from TRBV20-1 and TRBJ1-4; D uncertain. Germline loops: CDR1 DFQATT, CDR2 SNEGSKA (reference sequence). The CDR3 extends over 11 amino acids. V shed 2 bases and J shed 5 bases, with 3 bases lying between them. The DNA for the CDR3 is TGCAGTGCTAGACTCAATGAAAAACTGTTTTTT. It specifies CSARLNEKLFF.